This is a list of T cell receptor beta chains from one sample in a study of memory B cells and T cells in multiple sclerosis. These receptors have no identified antigens. Clones were read by immunoSEQ multiplex PCR, and TCRdb kept only the in-frame ones, dropping some. The table lists hundreds of clones, roughly 71% of them singletons. Sequencing used PBMCs from blood kept in culture. The receptors here all came from a human donor with multiple sclerosis. Both conserved end residues are part of each CDR3. D genes are given only for firm matches. Not all rows give a size; the values are once, few, many and, for expanded clones, a class.

V gene,D gene,J gene,clone size,CDR3 DNA,CDR3 protein
TRBV11-2,TRBD1,TRBJ1-3,.,TGTGCCAGCAGCCCGACGGACAGGGTCTTTGGAAACACCATATATTTT,CASSPTDRVFGNTIYF
TRBV28,.,TRBJ1-5,.,TGTGCCAGCAGCCGAGGGATGGGCAATCAGCCCCAGCATTTT,CASSRGMGNQPQHF
TRBV5-1,.,TRBJ2-3,.,TGCGCCAGCAGCTTGCGGGGGCTTGGCACAGATACGCAGTATTTT,CASSLRGLGTDTQYF
TRBV10-1,.,TRBJ2-7,.,TGCGCCAGCAGTCGGAGCGGAACCTACGAGCAGTACTTC,CASSRSGTYEQYF
TRBV15,.,TRBJ2-7,once,TGTGCCACCAGCAGAGATAGCCCAAGTAATAATAGGGGGTACGAGCAGTACTTC,CATSRDSPSNNRGYEQYF
TRBV19,TRBD1,TRBJ2-5,few,TGTGCCAGTAGTAACGGACAGGGGGCGACCCAGTACTTC,CASSNGQGATQYF
TRBV6-7,.,TRBJ2-6,.,TGTGCCAGCAGTAACGTAAAGCGTATTTACAAAAGTCGGGCCAACGTCCTGACTTTC,CASSNVKRIYKSRANVLTF
TRBV10-3,.,TRBJ2-7,.,TGTGCCATCAGTGACCCGGCGGTGATAGCGTACGAGCAGTACTTC,CAISDPAVIAYEQYF
TRBV13,.,TRBJ2-7,.,TGTGCCAGCAGTTTTAAACCCACCTACGAGCAGTACTTC,CASSFKPTYEQYF
TRBV6-5,.,TRBJ1-1,once,TGTGCCAGCAGTTACTCCCCAGGGACTGAAGCTTTCTTT,CASSYSPGTEAFF
TRBV5-6,.,TRBJ1-2,few,TGTGCCAGCAGCTTGGATCTCAGGGGTGAAGGCTACACCTTC,CASSLDLRGEGYTF
TRBV19,.,TRBJ2-4,hyperexpanded,TGTGCCAGTAGTCGGAGGGGCGCGGCCAAAAACATTCAGTACTTC,CASSRRGAAKNIQYF
TRBV6-1,TRBD1,TRBJ1-5,.,TGTGCCAGCAGTGAAGCGCTTTCGGGACAGAGGAGATATAGCAATCAGCCCCAGCATTTT,CASSEALSGQRRYSNQPQHF
TRBV4-1,TRBD2,TRBJ2-7,.,TGCGCCAGCAGCCAAGGGCGGGAGCTATCCTACGAGCAGTACTTC,CASSQGRELSYEQYF
TRBV4-1,.,TRBJ1-1,.,TGCGCCAGCAGCCAAGAGCGGTCAACCGACCTCGTAGGGGCTTTCTTT,CASSQERSTDLVGAFF
TRBV12-1,.,TRBJ1-5,.,TGTGCCATCCCGGGGACAGGGCTCAATCAGCCCCAGCATTTT,CAIPGTGLNQPQHF
TRBV9,.,TRBJ2-3,.,TGTGCCAGCAGCCTAGGGCAGGGGAACCCAGATACGCAGTATTTT,CASSLGQGNPDTQYF
TRBV5-7,.,TRBJ2-6,.,TGTGCCAGCTCTAAATGCGTACAAAGTCGGGCCAACGTCCTGACTTTC,CASSKCVQSRANVLTF